This TCR beta chain stems from a study of blood T cell repertoires in COVID-19. Looking at the study overall: Samples came from the United States, Italy and Spain, spanning acute and convalescent COVID-19.

This CDR3 comprises 14 residues. The germline CDR1 and CDR2 sequences are PRHDT and FYEKMQ (reference sequence). The germline V and J ends were trimmed by 5 bases and 3 bases, with 14 bases remaining between them. The table came from immunoSEQ multiplex PCR; TCRdb's copy has only in-frame clones and leaves some out. The sample records almost 200,000 clones, approximately 80% being singletons. The J gene is TRBJ2-7, the V gene TRBV13; tentatively, D is TRBD2 (5 bases). This clonotype originated in a man in his sixties with COVID-19, enrolled during active disease. Sequencing used peripheral blood. The CDR3 spells CASSLPEAGYEQYF. CDR3 bases: TGTGCCAGCAGCCTCCCAGAGGCGGGCTACGAGCAGTACTTC. Complete variable domain (other parts from reference TRBV13 and TRBJ2-7): AAGVIQSPRHLIKEKRETATLKCYPIPRHDTVYWYQQGPGQDPQFLISFYEKMQSDKGSIPDRFSAQQFSDYHSELNMSSLELGDSALYFCASSLPEAGYEQYFGPGTRLTVT.